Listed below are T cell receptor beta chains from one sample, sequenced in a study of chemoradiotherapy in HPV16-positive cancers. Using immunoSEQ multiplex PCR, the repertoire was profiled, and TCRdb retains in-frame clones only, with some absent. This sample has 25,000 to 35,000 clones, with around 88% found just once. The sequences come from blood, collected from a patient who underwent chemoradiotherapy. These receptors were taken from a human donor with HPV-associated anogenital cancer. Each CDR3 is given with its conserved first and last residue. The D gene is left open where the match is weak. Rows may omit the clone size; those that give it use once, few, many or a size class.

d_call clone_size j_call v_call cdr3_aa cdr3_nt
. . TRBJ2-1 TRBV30 CAWNQANSYNEQFF TGTGCCTGGAATCAGGCCAACTCCTACAATGAGCAGTTCTTC
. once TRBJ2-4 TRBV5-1 CASRTGDGGRDIQYF TGCGCCAGCAGAACAGGGGACGGGGGCAGGGACATTCAGTACTTC
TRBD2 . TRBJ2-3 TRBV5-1 CASSSLAGTSTDTQYF TGCGCCAGCAGCTCATTAGCGGGGACTAGCACAGATACGCAGTATTTT
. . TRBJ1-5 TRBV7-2 CASSLISARNQPQHF TGTGCCAGCAGCTTAATTTCGGCGAGGAATCAGCCCCAGCATTTT
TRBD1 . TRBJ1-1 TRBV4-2 CASSQGGQGNRAFF TGTGCCAGCAGCCAAGGTGGACAGGGTAATCGAGCTTTCTTT
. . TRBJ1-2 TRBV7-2 CASSPPSTRHYGYTF TGTGCCAGCAGCCCTCCCTCGACAAGACACTATGGCTACACCTTC
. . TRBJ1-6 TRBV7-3 CASSRSSSYNSPLHF TGTGCCAGCAGCAGAAGTAGCTCCTATAATTCACCCCTCCACTTT
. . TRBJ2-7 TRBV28 CASSSDNYEQYF TGTGCCAGCAGTTCGGACAACTACGAGCAGTACTTC
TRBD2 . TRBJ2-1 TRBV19 CASSISLAGVTYNEQFF TGTGCCAGTAGTATCAGCCTAGCGGGAGTTACGTACAATGAGCAGTTCTTC
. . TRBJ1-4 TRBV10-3 CAISESGGDEKLFF TGTGCCATCAGTGAGTCGGGTGGTGATGAAAAACTGTTTTTT
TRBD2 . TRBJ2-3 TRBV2 CASSEWGRGTDTQYF TGTGCCAGCAGTGAATGGGGGAGGGGCACAGATACGCAGTATTTT
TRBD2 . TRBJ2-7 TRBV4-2 CASSQLPGGLAGAFPHEQYF TGTGCCAGCAGCCAATTACCTGGGGGACTAGCGGGAGCTTTTCCCCACGAGCAGTACTTC
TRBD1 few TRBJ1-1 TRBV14 CASSLDRGQEAFF TGTGCCAGCAGCCTCGACAGGGGGCAGGAAGCTTTCTTT
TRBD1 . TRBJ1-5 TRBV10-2 CASRGQGKLSQPQHF TGCGCCAGCAGGGGACAGGGCAAGTTGAGTCAGCCCCAGCATTTT
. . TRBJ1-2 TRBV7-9 CASSLGTYGYTF TGTGCCAGCAGCTTAGGGACCTATGGCTACACCTTC
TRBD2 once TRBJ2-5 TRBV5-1 CASSLGRGVETQYF TGCGCCAGCAGCTTGGGACGGGGGGTGGAGACCCAGTACTTC
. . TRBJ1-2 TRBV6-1 CASSEVGEGYTF TGTGCCAGCAGTGAAGTGGGAGAGGGCTACACCTTC
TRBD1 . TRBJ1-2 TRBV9 CASSTGQGVYGYTF TGTGCCAGCAGCACCGGACAGGGAGTCTATGGCTACACCTTC
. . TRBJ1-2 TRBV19 CAIWGTGGGYTF TGTGCCATTTGGGGAACAGGCGGCGGCTACACCTTC
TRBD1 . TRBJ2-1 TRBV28 CASRNFGTGGDEQFF TGTGCCAGCAGGAACTTCGGGACAGGAGGCGATGAGCAGTTCTTC
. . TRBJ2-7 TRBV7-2 CASSPSSYEQYF TGTGCCAGCAGTCCAAGCTCCTACGAGCAGTACTTC
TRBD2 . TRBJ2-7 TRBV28 CASSSSGAYEQYF TGTGCCAGCAGTTCTAGCGGGGCCTACGAGCAGTACTTC
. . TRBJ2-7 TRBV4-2 CASSCEQYF TGTGCCAGCAGCTGTGAGCAGTACTTC
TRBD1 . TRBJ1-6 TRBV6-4 CASSQWDRGQSPLHF TGTGCCAGCAGTCAATGGGACAGGGGACAATCACCCCTCCACTTT
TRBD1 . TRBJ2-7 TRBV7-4 CASSLMGPGQGDLGTLLSDEQYF TGTGCCAGCAGCTTGATGGGTCCTGGGCAGGGGGATCTAGGAACCCTCCTATCGGACGAGCAGTACTTC
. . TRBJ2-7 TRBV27 CASRKGGYYEQYF TGTGCCAGCAGGAAAGGGGGTTACTACGAGCAGTACTTC
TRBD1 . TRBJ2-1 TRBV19 CASSPTTRGHYNEQFF TGTGCCAGTAGTCCCACGACCAGGGGGCACTACAATGAGCAGTTCTTC
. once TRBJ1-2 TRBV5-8 CASSATPGTRVGYTF TGTGCCAGCAGCGCGACACCAGGGACACGGGTTGGCTACACCTTC
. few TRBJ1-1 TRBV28 CASSFFRIRGVEAFF TGTGCCAGCAGTTTTTTTCGAATCCGCGGGGTTGAAGCTTTCTTT
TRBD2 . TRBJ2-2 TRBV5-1 CASSRVVLAGAANTGELFF TGCGCCAGCAGTCGGGTCGTACTAGCGGGGGCCGCGAACACCGGGGAGCTGTTTTTT